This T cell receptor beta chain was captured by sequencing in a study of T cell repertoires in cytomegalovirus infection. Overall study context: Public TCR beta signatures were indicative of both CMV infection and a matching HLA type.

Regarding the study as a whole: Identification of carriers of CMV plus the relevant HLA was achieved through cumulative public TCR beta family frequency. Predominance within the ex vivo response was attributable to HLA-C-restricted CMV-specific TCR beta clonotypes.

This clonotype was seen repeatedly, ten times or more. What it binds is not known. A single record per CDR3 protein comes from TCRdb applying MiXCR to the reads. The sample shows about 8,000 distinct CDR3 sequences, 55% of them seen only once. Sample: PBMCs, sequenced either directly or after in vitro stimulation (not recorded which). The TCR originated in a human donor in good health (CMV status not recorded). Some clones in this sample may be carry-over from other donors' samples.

The CDR3 is CASSFAGSNYGYTF. The CDR3 region has the DNA TGTGCCAGCAGTTTTGCGGGCTCTAACTATGGCTACACCTTC. J is TRBJ1-2 and V is TRBV12-3 or TRBV12-4; D gene unclear. Trimming shortened V by 3 bases and J by 0 bases, and 8 bases separated the two germline ends. The CDR3 contains 14 residues.